The subject of this entry is one T cell receptor (beta chain). Antigen unknown. This clone may be a read error of a much larger clone one base away. Authors' methods: A classifier for distant metastasis in papillary thyroid cancer was constructed using CDR3 differences observed across clinicopathological groups. TCRdb re-analyzed the PCR reads through MiXCR. For this entry, the V and J calls and clone size follow TCRdb and not the study's own pipeline. The data hold approximately 86,000 clones, with around 13% observed a single time. This record belongs to a study of metastatic and nonmetastatic thyroid tumors. Study-wide context: The comparison covered peripheral blood and tumor or nodule tissue in malignant and benign thyroid patients.

General study results and limits: Reportedly, malignant thyroid tumors had significantly higher TCR beta diversity than benign nodules, in blood and tumor.

This CDR3 spans 15 amino acids. Germline CDR1 reads SGHTS; CDR2 reads YDEGEE. V lost 1 base and J 6 bases, leaving 15 bases between the germline ends. Patients had received no treatment of any kind before thyroid surgery. This chain links TRBV5-8 with TRBJ2-3; D gene unclear. The receptor was derived from a female donor with papillary thyroid cancer or a benign thyroid nodule (not recorded which). Some clones in this sample may be carry-over from other donors' samples. The source material was tumor tissue. This CDR3 reads CASSLLFTLVDTQYF. The CDR3 nucleotides read TGTGCCAGCAGCTTGTTATTTACACTGGTGGATACGCAGTATTTT.